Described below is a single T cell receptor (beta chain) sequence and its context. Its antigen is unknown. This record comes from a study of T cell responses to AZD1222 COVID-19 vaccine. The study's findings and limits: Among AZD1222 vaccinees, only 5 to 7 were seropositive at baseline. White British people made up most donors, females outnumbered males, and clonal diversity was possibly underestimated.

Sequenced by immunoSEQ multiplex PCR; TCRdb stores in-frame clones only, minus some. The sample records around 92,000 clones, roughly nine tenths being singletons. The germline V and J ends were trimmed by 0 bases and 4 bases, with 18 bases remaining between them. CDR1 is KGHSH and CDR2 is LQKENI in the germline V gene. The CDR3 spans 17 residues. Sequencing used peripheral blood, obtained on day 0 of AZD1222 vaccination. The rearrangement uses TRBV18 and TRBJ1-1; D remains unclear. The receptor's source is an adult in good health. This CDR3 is CASSPPGVATVGTEAFF. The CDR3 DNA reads TGTGCCAGCTCACCACCTGGGGTTGCCACGGTGGGCACTGAAGCTTTCTTT.